Below are 20 T cell receptor beta chains sequenced from a single sample in a study of HIV-infected children after antiretroviral therapy interruption. The treatment was: PENTA 11 planned treatment interruption arm or continuous ART arm. The TCR library was built from RNA with a 3' RACE protocol and unique molecular identifiers. TCRdb redid the calling of the 3' RACE reads with MiXCR, one entry per CDR3 protein. The sample includes about 46,000 distinct CDR3 sequences, around 4.7% of them seen just once. This sample comprised CD45RA+ CD4+ T cells from PBMCs, pooled from several time points, obtained from a donor given antiretroviral therapy, either interrupted or continuous. Stated subset: naive CD4+ CD45RA+ CD45RO- T cells. The receptors were gathered from a pool of human donors with HIV.

This clonotype was detected ten times or more. This chain joins TRBV20-1 and TRBJ2-1, with D possibly being TRBD2 (6 bases). This CDR3 comprises 13 residues. Germline loops: CDR1 DFQATT, CDR2 SNEGSKA (reference sequence). Trimming removed 1 base at V and 16 bases at J, with 20 bases between. CDR3 nucleotides: TGCAGTGCTAGAGGCAGCGTCTCGGCCGGGGGATTCTTC. Translation: CSARGSVSAGGFF.

The chain combines TRBV18 with TRBJ2-1; D unresolved. The V gene lost 3 bases and the J gene lost 6 bases, with 6 bases spanning the gap. The CDR3 length is 12 residues. Germline loops: CDR1 KGHSH, CDR2 LQKENI. The CDR3 nucleotides read TGTGCCAGCTCACCTCGGACCAATGAGCAGTTCTTC. It is translated as CASSPRTNEQFF.

This clonotype occurred many times. The chain combines TRBV19 with TRBJ1-5; no definite D call. CDR3 length: 14 amino acids. The germline CDR1 and CDR2 sequences are LNHDA and SQIVND (reference sequence). The V and J ends lost 6 bases and 5 bases respectively, with 14 bases between them. Here the CDR3 reads CASRKAAGYQPQHF. CDR3 coding DNA: TGTGCCAGTAGGAAGGCGGCAGGTTATCAGCCCCAGCATTTT.

The gene calls are TRBV7-2 and TRBJ1-2; no reliable D call. Trimming shortened V by 3 bases and J by 6 bases, and 14 bases separated the two germline ends. Germline loops: CDR1 SGHTA, CDR2 FQGNSA. This CDR3 has 14 residues. The CDR3 protein is CASSLNGYRDGYTF. The DNA of the CDR3 is TGTGCCAGCAGCTTGAATGGGTATCGGGATGGCTACACCTTC.

This clonotype was recorded many times. The J gene is TRBJ2-1, the V gene TRBV14, with unresolved D. The V gene's germline CDR1 is SGHDN and CDR2 FVKESK. Between the trimmed V and J ends, which lost 3 bases and 0 bases, there was a span of 9 bases. This CDR3 contains 15 residues. This CDR3 reads CASSHRSSSYNEQFF. DNA of the CDR3: TGTGCCAGCAGCCATCGGTCTTCCTCCTACAATGAGCAGTTCTTC.

The sample holds many counts of this clonotype. The V gene is TRBV19, the J gene TRBJ1-4; D is unclear. The CDR3 is 13 residues long. Per the germline V gene, CDR1 is LNHDA and CDR2 is SQIVND (reference sequence). Trimming cost V 6 bases and J 6 bases, with 11 bases left between them. CDR3 coding DNA: TGTGCCAGTAGCCCCGCGCGGCATGAAAAACTGTTTTTT. This codes for CASSPARHEKLFF.

This clonotype was seen ten or more times. The chain carries TRBV4-1 and TRBJ2-7, with a tentative D call TRBD1 (6 bases). V was clipped by 3 bases and J by 5 bases, with 17 bases between them. The CDR3 covers 15 residues. Germline-derived CDR1 and CDR2 are MGHRA and YSYEKL. Here the CDR3 DNA reads TGCGCCAGCAGCCAGAGTCCAGGGGAATTTGACGAGCAGTACTTC. It encodes CASSQSPGEFDEQYF.

Many counts were recorded for this clonotype. The chain is built from TRBV12-3 or TRBV12-4 and TRBJ2-6, with D hard to call. V lost 1 base and J lost 2, with 9 bases in between. The CDR3 has 16 residues. The CDR3 coding sequence is TGTGCCAGCAGTTTAGTGGGTATCCCTGGGGCCAACGTCCTGACTTTC. It translates to CASSLVGIPGANVLTF.

The V and J genes are TRBV20-1 and TRBJ2-5; the D gene is possibly TRBD2 (5 bases). Germline lookup yields CDR1 DFQATT and CDR2 SNEGSKA (reference sequence). CDR3 length: 14 amino acids. With 3 bases removed from V and 5 bases from J, the gap between germline ends came to 16 bases. CDR3 amino acids: CSASLPAPGETQYF. The CDR3 region has the DNA TGCAGTGCTAGTCTGCCCGCCCCGGGGGAGACCCAGTACTTC.

This clonotype was recorded at least ten times. This chain links TRBV6-4 with TRBJ1-1; D remains ambiguous. With 3 bases removed from V and 4 bases from J, the gap between germline ends came to 9 bases. The CDR3 runs to 13 residues. The germline CDR1 and CDR2 sequences are MRHNA and SNTAGT. The CDR3 DNA sequence: TGTGCCAGCAGTGATGTGGAAGGCACTGAAGCTTTCTTT. It codes for CASSDVEGTEAFF.

This chain links TRBV10-1 with TRBJ2-2; D remains ambiguous. The germline V gene has CDR1 WNHNN and CDR2 SYGVQD (reference sequence). Deletions cut 1 base from V and 6 bases from J, with 3 bases between. The CDR3 is 12 amino acids. CDR3 in amino acids: CASSEFAGELFF. The CDR3 DNA follows: TGCGCCAGCAGTGAGTTTGCCGGGGAGCTGTTTTTT.

This clonotype was recorded a few times. The genes are TRBV10-3 and TRBJ1-2; D gene uncertain. Trimming stripped 6 bases from V and 4 bases from J, with 9 bases between. The CDR3 runs 12 residues. The germline CDR1 and CDR2 sequences are ENHRY and SYGVKD. The CDR3 bases are TGTGCCATCAGCGACGGAACCTATGGCTACACCTTC. Translated, it gives CAISDGTYGYTF.

This chain joins TRBV4-2 and TRBJ2-4, with 9 positions matching TRBD1. This CDR3 contains 18 residues. Germline V gene data show CDR1 as LGHNA and CDR2 as YNFKEQ. V was clipped by 4 bases and J by 1 base; unmatched bases: 11. DNA of the CDR3: TGTGCCAGCAGCCGAGGGCGGACAGGGGAATTTGCCAAAAACATTCAGTACTTC. Protein product: CASSRGRTGEFAKNIQYF.

This clonotype was detected ten times or more. The chain joins TRBV29-1 to TRBJ2-3; 7 bases agree with TRBD2. Trimming removed 5 bases from V and 1 base from J; junction bases left unmatched: 6. This CDR3 comprises 14 residues. The germline CDR1 and CDR2 sequences are SQVTM and ANQGSEA. The CDR3 sequence is CSVSSGEGTDTQYF. The CDR3 nucleotides read TGCAGCGTTTCTAGCGGCGAGGGCACAGATACGCAGTATTTT.

Ten or more counts support this clonotype. This chain links TRBV7-8 with TRBJ2-1, with D tentatively TRBD1 (6 bases). Germline-derived CDR1 and CDR2 are SGHVS and FQNEAQ. The V end was cut by 5 bases, the J end by 4 bases, with 9 bases between. The CDR3 has 13 residues. The DNA for the CDR3 is TGTGCCAGCAGCGATGACAGGTACAATGAGCAGTTCTTC. It translates to CASSDDRYNEQFF.

In its sample, this clonotype was seen many times. The chain is built from TRBV12-3 or TRBV12-4 and TRBJ2-1, with a possible D match to TRBD2 (6 bases). Trimming removed 8 bases from V and 5 bases from J, with 19 bases in between. CDR3 length: 15 amino acids. In DNA form, the CDR3 reads TGTGCCAGCCGGATCACCTTTTCGGGGGACAATGAGCAGTTCTTC. It is translated as CASRITFSGDNEQFF.

The sample holds many counts of this clonotype. This chain uses TRBV2 with TRBJ2-7; no reliable D call. Trimming took off 10 bases at V and 2 bases at J, with 21 bases between the two ends. This CDR3 comprises 15 residues. CDR1 SNHLY and CDR2 FYNNEI come from the germline V gene. The CDR3 bases are TGTGCCACTCGTTTCTTGATAGACGGACCCTACGAGCAGTACTTC. Protein: CATRFLIDGPYEQYF.

The chain is built from TRBV28 and TRBJ2-7; D unclear. CDR1 MDHEN and CDR2 SYDVKM come from the germline V gene. V lost 4 bases to trimming and J lost 2 bases, with 18 bases between them. The CDR3 has 16 amino acids. This chain's CDR3 is CASSSEPSGPAYEQYF. The CDR3 DNA is TGTGCCAGCAGTTCAGAACCCTCGGGCCCCGCCTACGAGCAGTACTTC.

This clonotype was seen a few times. The rearrangement links TRBV2 to TRBJ2-5; D tentatively fits TRBD1 or TRBD2 (5 bases each). V lost 4 bases and J lost 3, with 12 bases in between. The CDR3 has 14 amino acids. Germline CDR1 SNHLY, CDR2 FYNNEI. The CDR3 sequence is CASSGVRGEETQYF. The CDR3 bases are TGTGCCAGCAGTGGAGTAAGGGGAGAAGAGACCCAGTACTTC. Full variable domain (missing parts from reference TRBV2 and TRBJ2-5): EPEVTQTPSHQVTQMGQEVILRCVPISNHLYFYWYRQILGQKVEFLVSFYNNEISEKSEIFDDQFSVERPDGSNFTLKIRSTKLEDSAMYFCASSGVRGEETQYFGPGTRLLVL.

There are many counts of this clonotype. The chain couples TRBV3-1 to TRBJ1-3; D not certain. There are 14 residues in the CDR3. Looked up from germline, CDR1 is LGHDT and CDR2 is YNNKEL (reference sequence). V gave up 3 bases and J gave up 7 bases, with 13 bases separating them. CDR3 nucleotides: TGTGCCAGCAGCCATCTCGGCGAGGCGAACACCATATATTTT. This sequence encodes CASSHLGEANTIYF. Full variable domain (rest looked up from reference TRBV3-1 and TRBJ1-3): DTAVSQTPKYLVTQMGNDKSIKCEQNLGHDTMYWYKQDSKKFLKIMFSYNNKELIINETVPNRFSPKSPDKAHLNLHINSLELGDSAVYFCASSHLGEANTIYFGEGSWLTVV.